Following are 18 T cell receptor beta chains from one sample sequenced in a study of T cells in Graves' hyperthyroidism and ophthalmopathy. Regions amplified from RNA transcripts were the TCR beta CDR3 regions. The TCR CDR3 first-round RT-PCR relied on the HTBI primer set. TCRdb re-derived calls from the multiplex PCR reads in MiXCR, one entry per CDR3 protein. The table lists about 560,000 distinct CDR3 sequences, roughly a sixth of them singletons. Sequencing used blood. These receptors were taken from a woman younger than 30 with Graves' hyperthyroidism.

This clonotype was seen repeatedly, ten times or more. The V call is TRBV11-2, the J call TRBJ2-1; D is possibly TRBD1 or TRBD2 (5 bases each). Germline values: CDR1 SGHAT, CDR2 FQNNGV. CDR3 length: 14 amino acids. V was cut by 3 bases and J by 7 bases, with 13 bases left in between. In nucleotides, the CDR3 is TGTGCCAGCAGCTTCTCACGGGGCTGGAATGAGCAGTTCTTC. Protein product: CASSFSRGWNEQFF.

This clonotype has at least ten counts. The V gene is TRBV11-3, the J gene TRBJ2-3, with no clear D. The CDR3 is made up of 15 amino acids. Germline CDR1 reads SGHNT; CDR2 reads YENEEA. V was trimmed by 1 base and J by 2 bases, leaving 10 bases between them. CDR3 region: CASSLGAALTDTQYF. The CDR3 DNA is TGTGCCAGCAGCTTAGGGGCCGCCCTCACAGATACGCAGTATTTT.

This clonotype occurred many times. The CDR3: CASSQGHPNSGNTIYF. CDR3 bases: TGTGCCAGCAGTCAGGGACACCCCAACTCTGGAAACACCATATATTTT. J is TRBJ1-3 and V is TRBV2, with D possibly TRBD1 on 6 matching bases. Germline V gene sequence: CDR1 SNHLY, CDR2 FYNNEI. V was pared by 5 bases and J by 0 bases, with 14 bases between. The CDR3 covers 16 residues.

The chain has TRBV28 and TRBJ2-3; TRBD2 is a possible D gene (5 bases). Looked up from germline, CDR1 is MDHEN and CDR2 is SYDVKM. Trimming left V 5 bases short and J 0 bases short, with 15 bases between. This CDR3 has 16 residues. DNA for the CDR3: TGTGCCAGCAGTCCCGCCGGCGGGCTCAGCACAGATACGCAGTATTTT. Encoded protein: CASSPAGGLSTDTQYF.

The chain employs TRBV19 and TRBJ2-1; D not resolved. CDR1 and CDR2 (germline): LNHDA, SQIVND (reference sequence). This CDR3 contains 14 residues. V lost 9 bases, J lost 12 bases, and 24 bases lay in between. CDR3 sequence (DNA): TGTGCCAGCGGAAGTGGCCCCGTAAACCCGGGGCAGTTCTTC. As protein: CASGSGPVNPGQFF.

The chain is built from TRBV7-8 and TRBJ2-4; D is unclear. This CDR3 has 17 amino acids. The V gene's germline CDR1 is SGHVS and CDR2 FQNEAQ. The V gene lost 1 base and the J gene lost 3 bases, with 16 bases spanning the gap. The CDR3 region is CASSLGEVVPSKNIQYF. CDR3 nucleotides: TGTGCCAGCAGCTTAGGCGAAGTGGTACCAAGCAAAAACATTCAGTACTTC.

Only one count was recorded for this clonotype. This chain uses TRBV4-1 with TRBJ1-2; 7 bases map to TRBD1. The CDR3 covers 15 residues. Germline assignment: CDR1 MGHRA and CDR2 YSYEKL. After removal of 1 base from V and 7 bases from J, the junction contained 9 bases not matched to a gene. As DNA, the CDR3 is TGCGCCAGCAGCCAAGGTAATACAGGGGCGGCTGGCTACACCTTC. It encodes CASSQGNTGAAGYTF.

This clonotype was seen repeatedly, ten times or more. V is TRBV18 and J is TRBJ2-1, with 10 bases identical to TRBD2. CDR1 KGHSH and CDR2 LQKENI come from the germline V gene. V was pared by 0 bases and J by 1 base, with 9 bases of the junction left unmatched. This CDR3 spans 19 amino acids. The CDR3, as DNA: TGTGCCAGCTCACCACCAAGACTAGCGGGCTTGGTGTCCTACAATGAGCAGTTCTTC. Its translation is CASSPPRLAGLVSYNEQFF.

This clonotype was observed many times. The chain uses TRBV18 and TRBJ2-3; 11 bases line up with TRBD2. The ends lost 2 bases at V and 2 bases at J; junction bases unmatched: 3. Germline V gene data show CDR1 as KGHSH and CDR2 as LQKENI. CDR3 size: 16 residues. As DNA, the CDR3 is TGTGCCAGCTCACCAGGACTAGCGGGCATCACAGATACGCAGTATTTT. Its protein is CASSPGLAGITDTQYF.

The rearrangement links TRBV12-3 or TRBV12-4 to TRBJ2-6, with 7 positions matching TRBD2. This CDR3 is built from 17 residues. V lost 6 bases, J lost 0 bases, and 8 bases stayed unmatched. The CDR3 region is CASSASRGSSGANVLTF. As DNA, the CDR3 is TGTGCCAGCAGCGCTTCGCGGGGGTCCTCTGGGGCCAACGTCCTGACTTTC.

J is TRBJ2-2 and V is TRBV4-3, with TRBD2 identical over 13 bases. In germline, CDR1 is LGHNA, CDR2 YSLEER. The CDR3 extends over 19 amino acids. The junction had 5 bases not matched to a gene; V was cut back by 0 bases and J by 1 base. CDR3 sequence (DNA): TGCGCCAGCAGCCAAGAACAGAGACTAGCGGGGGGGAACACCGGGGAGCTGTTTTTT. Protein sequence: CASSQEQRLAGGNTGELFF.

This clonotype was seen ten or more times. V is TRBV4-3 and J is TRBJ1-2; 7 bases match TRBD1. The CDR3 length is 14 residues. Trimming cost V 0 bases and J 3 bases; bases outside gene matches: 1. From germline, CDR1 is LGHNA and CDR2 YSLEER. In DNA, the CDR3 is TGCGCCAGCAGCCAAGAACAGGGGTACTATGGCTACACCTTC. Its protein product is CASSQEQGYYGYTF.

This clonotype showed up many times. The chain has TRBV4-2 and TRBJ2-2; the match to TRBD2 covers 8 bases. V lost 4 bases and J lost 5; bases outside the gene matches: 6. CDR3 length: 15 amino acids. Germline loops: CDR1 LGHNA, CDR2 YNFKEQ. The CDR3 reads CASSPGVAGTGELFF. As DNA, the CDR3 is TGTGCCAGCAGCCCTGGAGTAGCGGGGACCGGGGAGCTGTTTTTT.

This clonotype was observed a handful of times. This chain links TRBV7-9 with TRBJ1-2; 7 bases align to TRBD1. After removal of 4 bases from V and 1 base from J, the junction contained 3 bases not matched to a gene. The CDR3 consists of 14 residues. CDR1 and CDR2 (germline): SEHNR, FQNEAQ (reference sequence). The CDR3 here is CASSYGQVNYGYTF. The CDR3 DNA reads as TGTGCCAGCAGCTACGGACAGGTTAACTATGGCTACACCTTC.

Here the CDR3 DNA reads TGTGCCAGCAGCCAAGATTCTAGCGGGGGGGAAGAGACCCAGTACTTC. It is translated as CASSQDSSGGEETQYF. This chain joins TRBV4-2 and TRBJ2-5; TRBD2 matches at 12 bases. The CDR3 has 16 amino acids. Losses at the gene ends were 0 bases for V and 3 bases for J; bases not matched to a gene: 2. Germline-derived CDR1 and CDR2 are LGHNA and YNFKEQ.

This clonotype was recorded many times. This chain connects TRBV20-1 to TRBJ2-1, with TRBD2 identical over 8 bases. The CDR3 totals 16 residues. The germline CDR1 and CDR2 sequences are DFQATT and SNEGSKA (reference sequence). V shed 0 bases, J shed 12 bases, and the junction held 16 bases outside the gene matches. The CDR3 here is CSARDSLAGLKYGQFF. The CDR3 nucleotides read TGCAGTGCTAGAGATTCCCTAGCGGGCCTTAAGTATGGGCAGTTCTTC.

This rearrangement joins TRBV12-5 to TRBJ1-3, with 7 positions matching TRBD1. This CDR3 has 16 residues. The ends lost 0 bases at V and 8 bases at J; junction bases unmatched: 10. Germline CDR1 and CDR2: LGHNT and FRNRAP. The CDR3 loop reads CASGLVLRGSIDTIYF. The CDR3, as DNA: TGTGCTAGTGGTTTGGTACTCAGGGGGTCGATCGACACCATATATTTT.

This clonotype was observed at least ten times. The CDR3 DNA reads TGTGCCAGCAAAGTTGACAGGGGGCGGGAGCAGTACTTC. Translation gives CASKVDRGREQYF. This rearrangement joins TRBV27 to TRBJ2-7, with TRBD1 identical over 10 bases. V shed 7 bases, J shed 7 bases, and the junction held 7 bases outside the gene matches. The germline V gene has CDR1 MNHEY and CDR2 SMNVEV (reference sequence). This CDR3 contains 13 residues.